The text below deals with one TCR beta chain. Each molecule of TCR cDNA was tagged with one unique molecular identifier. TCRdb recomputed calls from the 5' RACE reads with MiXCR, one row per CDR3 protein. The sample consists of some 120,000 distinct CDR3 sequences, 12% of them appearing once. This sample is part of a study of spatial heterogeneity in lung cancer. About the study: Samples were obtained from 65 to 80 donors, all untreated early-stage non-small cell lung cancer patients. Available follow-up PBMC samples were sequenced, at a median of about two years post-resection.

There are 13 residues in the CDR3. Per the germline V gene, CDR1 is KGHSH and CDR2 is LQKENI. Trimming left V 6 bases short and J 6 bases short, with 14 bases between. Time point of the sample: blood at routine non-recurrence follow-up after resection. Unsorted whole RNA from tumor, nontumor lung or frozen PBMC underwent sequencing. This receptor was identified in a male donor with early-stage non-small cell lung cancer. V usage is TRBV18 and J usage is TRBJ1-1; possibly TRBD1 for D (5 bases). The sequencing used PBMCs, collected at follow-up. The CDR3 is CASSNRQPAEAFF. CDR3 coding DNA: TGTGCCAGCTCCAACCGACAGCCAGCTGAAGCTTTCTTT.